Listed below are T cell receptor beta chains from one sample, sequenced in a study of shared clonotypes between healthy human individuals. Some clones are missing from TCRdb's copy, which holds only in-frame ones; the method was immunoSEQ multiplex PCR. The sample lists some 87,000 clones; approximately 75% were seen once. Sequenced input: memory CD8+ T cells sorted from blood. The receptor set was obtained from a man aged 25-45 years in good health. The CDR3 runs from the conserved cysteine through the conserved F or W. D genes are given only for firm matches. Some rows mark clone size as missing; the rest say once, few, many or name a class of expanded clone.

clone size	D gene	V gene	J gene	CDR3 length	CDR3 protein	CDR3 DNA
.	TRBD2	TRBV2	TRBJ2-7	14	CAATQGLDNSGQYF	TGTGCCGCAACCCAGGGACTAGATAATTCAGGGCAGTACTTC
few	.	TRBV28	TRBJ1-2	15	CASSSPGTGNYGYTF	TGTGCCAGCAGCTCTCCGGGAACGGGGAACTATGGCTACACCTTC
.	.	TRBV27	TRBJ2-3	16	CASSLAGTLSRGTQYF	TGTGCCAGCAGTTTAGCCGGGACCCTCTCTCGCGGTACGCAGTATTTT
once	TRBD2	TRBV11-1	TRBJ2-1	17	CASSTGLAGDSYNEQFF	TGTGCCAGCAGCACGGGACTAGCGGGAGACTCCTACAATGAGCAGTTCTTC
.	.	TRBV9	TRBJ1-3	18	CASSVGVGGRGSGNTIYF	TGTGCCAGCAGCGTAGGGGTCGGCGGCAGGGGTAGTGGAAACACCATATATTTT
.	.	TRBV2	TRBJ2-7	11	CASSETYEQYF	TGTGCCAGCAGTGAAACGTACGAGCAGTACTTC
.	.	TRBV15	TRBJ2-1	15	CATSRGGFKSNEQFF	TGTGCCACCAGCAGAGGGGGCTTTAAGTCCAATGAGCAGTTCTTC
.	.	TRBV7-9	TRBJ2-1	15	CASSLVTGPYNEQFF	TGTGCCAGCAGCTTAGTCACAGGACCCTACAATGAGCAGTTCTTC
once	.	TRBV7-9	TRBJ2-6	18	CASSPAPSGSSGANVLTF	TGTGCCAGCAGCCCCGCGCCGTCTGGAAGCTCTGGGGCCAACGTCCTGACTTTC
many	.	TRBV28	TRBJ1-5	15	CASSFRGNSNQPQHF	TGTGCCAGCAGTTTTAGGGGCAATAGCAATCAGCCCCAGCATTTT
once	.	TRBV10-3	TRBJ2-7	13	CATKEVQTYEQYF	TGTGCCACCAAAGAGGTCCAAACCTACGAGCAGTACTTC
once	.	TRBV27	TRBJ2-2	14	CASRPLAPTGELFF	TGTGCCAGCAGACCACTAGCCCCCACCGGGGAGCTGTTTTTT
.	.	TRBV7-2	TRBJ1-2	14	CASSLGDVGYGYTF	TGTGCCAGCAGCTTAGGGGACGTGGGCTATGGCTACACCTTC
.	.	TRBV9	TRBJ1-1	13	CASSLGQNTEAFF	TGTGCCAGCAGCCTGGGCCAAAACACTGAAGCTTTCTTT
.	TRBD2	TRBV11-2	TRBJ2-1	16	CASRSSGGNSYNEQFF	TGTGCCAGCAGATCTAGCGGGGGGAACTCCTACAATGAGCAGTTCTTC
.	.	TRBV2	TRBJ2-7	16	CASSGGLDYLSYEQYF	TGTGCCAGCAGTGGCGGACTCGACTATCTCTCCTACGAGCAGTACTTC
.	.	TRBV7-1	TRBJ2-6	18	CASSKAPHGQSRANVLTF	TGTGCCAGCAGCAAAGCCCCTCACGGACAAAGTCGGGCCAACGTCCTGACTTTC
.	TRBD1	TRBV7-9	TRBJ2-7	17	CASSSETQGALRQEQYF	TGTGCCAGCAGCTCGGAGACCCAGGGGGCGCTTAGACAAGAGCAGTACTTC
.	.	TRBV5-6	TRBJ1-1	14	CASTPGHADTEAFF	TGTGCCAGCACCCCCGGGCATGCGGACACTGAAGCTTTCTTT
.	.	TRBV19	TRBJ2-1	14	CASSIGVEYNEQFF	TGTGCCAGTAGTATAGGGGTGGAGTACAATGAGCAGTTCTTC
.	.	TRBV6-5	TRBJ2-7	16	CASSYTRLGIPYEQYF	TGTGCCAGCAGTTACACACGACTAGGGATCCCCTACGAGCAGTACTTC
.	.	TRBV7-6	TRBJ2-3	16	CASSLLLGSEADTQYF	TGTGCCAGCAGCTTACTATTGGGCTCCGAGGCAGATACGCAGTATTTT
.	.	TRBV28	TRBJ1-2	11	CASSSPREQAF	TGTGCCAGCAGCTCCCCCCGGGAGCAGGCCTTC
.	TRBD2	TRBV7-9	TRBJ2-5	15	CASSLELAGTETQYF	TGTGCCAGCAGCTTAGAACTAGCGGGAACGGAGACCCAGTACTTC
many	TRBD1	TRBV29-1	TRBJ2-7	12	CSARDREDEQYF	TGCAGCGCCCGGGACAGGGAGGACGAGCAGTACTTC
few	.	TRBV10-3	TRBJ1-2	12	CAISTQPYGYTF	TGTGCCATCAGCACCCAACCCTATGGCTACACCTTC
few	TRBD2	TRBV4-2	TRBJ2-7	15	CASSQDSSGSDEQYF	TGTGCCAGCAGCCAAGATTCCAGCGGGAGCGACGAGCAGTACTTC
.	.	TRBV5-5	TRBJ2-7	14	CASSPFSGHYEQYF	TGTGCCAGCAGCCCATTTAGCGGCCACTACGAGCAGTACTTC
.	TRBD2	TRBV5-4	TRBJ2-7	15	CASSFSRGSSYEQYF	TGTGCCAGCAGCTTCTCCCGCGGGAGCTCCTACGAGCAGTACTTC
few	.	TRBV19	TRBJ2-2	15	CASSALRGFTGELFF	TGTGCCAGTAGTGCCCTCCGGGGGTTCACCGGGGAGCTGTTTTTT
.	TRBD1	TRBV25-1	TRBJ2-7	16	CASSGSGGLSSHEQYF	TGTGCCAGCAGTGGGTCAGGGGGCCTCTCCTCTCACGAGCAGTACTTC
many	TRBD2	TRBV2	TRBJ2-7	16	CASSGISGWSSYEQYF	TGTGCCAGCAGTGGAATTAGCGGGTGGAGCTCCTACGAGCAGTACTTC
.	TRBD2	TRBV5-1	TRBJ2-2	17	CASSSLAGGLNTGELFF	TGCGCCAGCAGCTCCTTGGCGGGAGGCCTGAACACCGGGGAGCTGTTTTTT
.	TRBD2	TRBV6-5	TRBJ2-7	15	CASSYPGLAGNEQYF	TGTGCCAGCAGTTACCCGGGACTAGCGGGAAACGAGCAGTACTTC
.	.	TRBV28	TRBJ2-1	14	CASSSEGPYNEQFF	TGTGCCAGCAGCTCCGAGGGGCCCTACAATGAGCAGTTCTTC
once	TRBD1	TRBV28	TRBJ2-3	15	CASTEGALFTDTQYF	TGTGCCAGCACAGAGGGGGCCCTCTTCACAGATACGCAGTATTTT
.	TRBD2	TRBV13	TRBJ2-1	16	CASSFFGRDFRTEQFF	TGTGCCAGCAGCTTCTTTGGGAGGGATTTCAGAACTGAGCAGTTCTTC
.	.	TRBV4-3	TRBJ2-6	18	CASSQDMRRAGGANVLTF	TGCGCCAGCAGCCAAGATATGAGGAGGGCCGGTGGGGCCAACGTCCTGACTTTC
.	TRBD2	TRBV6-1	TRBJ2-1	15	CASEQASGRVDEQFF	TGTGCCAGCGAGCAGGCTAGCGGGAGGGTGGATGAGCAGTTCTTC
few	.	TRBV28	TRBJ2-1	11	CATSTVYEQFF	TGTGCCACCTCAACCGTCTATGAGCAGTTCTTC
.	.	TRBV19	TRBJ2-7	8	CALYEQYF	TGTGCCTTATACGAGCAGTACTTC
.	TRBD2	TRBV4-3	TRBJ2-7	15	CASSQGLAGAYEQYF	TGCGCCAGCAGCCAAGGACTAGCGGGAGCCTACGAGCAGTACTTC
.	TRBD1	TRBV4-2	TRBJ2-1	16	CASSQGGTGTHNEQFF	TGTGCCAGCAGCCAAGGCGGGACAGGCACACACAATGAGCAGTTCTTC
.	.	TRBV13	TRBJ2-7	13	CASSLNVPHEQYF	TGTGCCAGCAGCTTAAACGTCCCCCACGAGCAGTACTTC
.	TRBD1	TRBV28	TRBJ1-1	16	CASSSRQGVRESEAFF	TGTGCCAGCAGTTCAAGACAGGGGGTAAGGGAATCTGAAGCTTTCTTT
.	.	TRBV9	TRBJ2-1	15	CASSNKAEFYNEQFF	TGTGCCAGCAGCAACAAAGCGGAGTTCTACAATGAGCAGTTCTTC
.	.	TRBV14	TRBJ1-2	15	CASSQEGRLNYGYTF	TGTGCCAGCAGCCAAGAAGGACGGCTTAACTATGGCTACACCTTC
.	.	TRBV6-5	TRBJ2-1	14	CASSPSDGNNEQFF	TGTGCCAGCAGTCCAAGCGACGGGAACAATGAGCAGTTCTTC
.	.	TRBV19	TRBJ1-1	12	CASSIGYTEAFF	TGTGCCAGTAGTATAGGATACACTGAAGCTTTCTTT
.	TRBD1	TRBV6-5	TRBJ2-7	13	CASSRTGPYEQYF	TGTGCCAGCAGCCGGACAGGGCCCTACGAGCAGTACTTC
.	TRBD1	TRBV6-6	TRBJ1-5	16	CASSNLDRAHNQPQHF	TGTGCCAGCAGTAATCTCGACAGGGCACACAATCAGCCCCAGCATTTT
.	.	TRBV4-3	TRBJ1-5	15	CASSQGWGSNQPQHF	TGCGCCAGCAGCCAAGGGTGGGGGAGCAATCAGCCCCAGCATTTT
few	.	TRBV15	TRBJ2-1	19	CATSRDPGINLLAYNEQFF	TGTGCCACCAGCAGAGATCCCGGCATAAACCTTCTCGCGTACAATGAGCAGTTCTTC
few	.	TRBV25-1	TRBJ2-1	18	CASSDQGGGEASYNEQFF	TGTGCCAGCAGTGATCAAGGAGGCGGAGAAGCCTCCTACAATGAGCAGTTCTTC
few	TRBD2	TRBV4-2	TRBJ2-1	16	CASSQEIAGGDNEQFF	TGTGCCAGCAGCCAAGAGATAGCGGGAGGGGACAATGAGCAGTTCTTC